This TCR beta chain was captured in a study of beta chain features in type 1 diabetes. The CDR3 runs 18 residues. Germline-derived CDR1 and CDR2 are SEHNR and FQNEAQ (reference sequence). Overall study findings and caveats: The naive, central memory and Treg TCRB repertoires showed an apparent similarity that was greater among patients than among healthy donors.

Regarding this clone: What it binds is not known. The junction does not match germline at one end; this may be a read error.

The entirety of the isolated RNA underwent reverse transcription, so expressed TCRB transcripts were sequenced. Sequenced by immunoSEQ multiplex PCR; TCRdb stores in-frame clones only, minus some. Here the sample spans 140,000 to 150,000 clones, around 50% being singletons. The chain couples TRBV7-9 to TRBJ2-5; 14 nucleotides line up with TRBD2. The receptor was derived from a man younger than 30 in good health. Sample: Tregs from blood. CDR3 in DNA: TGTGCCAGCATCTTAGGGACTAGCGGGAGAGGGAATGACGAGACCCAGTACTTC. Translating it yields CASILGTSGRGNDETQYF.